This passage covers 31 T cell receptor beta chains from one sample sequenced in a study of blood T cell repertoires in COVID-19. Assay: immunoSEQ multiplex PCR; the TCRdb copy retains only in-frame clones and omits some. Among roughly 89,000 clones listed, 75% to 90% were seen once. The sequenced sample was peripheral blood. The source of these receptors is a woman in her 70s with acute or convalescent COVID-19.

This clone was seen a few times. The CDR3 coding sequence is TGTGCCAGCGAAGTAGGAGGGAGCGCCTGGGAGCAGTTCTTC. Residues: CASEVGGSAWEQFF. The chain is built from TRBV6-6 and TRBJ2-1, with D perhaps TRBD2 (6 bases). This CDR3 is built from 14 residues. The V gene's germline CDR1 is MNHNY and CDR2 SVGAGI (reference sequence). V was shortened by 8 bases and J by 10 bases, with 21 bases between the two germline ends.

The rearrangement uses TRBV9 and TRBJ2-1; TRBD2 matches at 11 bases. Germline V gene data show CDR1 as SGDLS and CDR2 as YYNGEE. This CDR3 has 16 residues. V shed 1 base and J 4 bases; nucleotides not matched to a gene: 4. The CDR3 is CASSVYLAGGYNEQFF. The CDR3 nucleotides are TGTGCCAGCAGCGTATATCTAGCGGGGGGATACAATGAGCAGTTCTTC.

The chain employs TRBV5-4 and TRBJ2-6, with no clear D. V lost 4 bases, J lost 4 bases, and 9 bases lay in between. Germline loops: CDR1 SGHNT, CDR2 YYREEE (reference sequence). This CDR3 spans 14 amino acids. The CDR3 DNA sequence: TGTGCCAGCAGCCTCACTAACGGGGCCAACGTCCTGACTTTC. Its protein product is CASSLTNGANVLTF. Variable domain in full (rest from reference TRBV5-4 and TRBJ2-6): ETGVTQSPTHLIKTRGQQVTLRCSSQSGHNTVSWYQQALGQGPQFIFQYYREEENGRGNFPPRFSGLQFPNYSSELNVNALELDDSALYLCASSLTNGANVLTFGAGSRLTVL.

The rearrangement uses TRBV18 and TRBJ1-6; TRBD1 agrees at 10 bases. Germline CDR1 reads KGHSH; CDR2 reads LQKENI. CDR3 length equals 16 residues. The V and J ends lost 1 base and 6 bases, in that order; junction bases with no gene match: 3. This chain's CDR3 is CASSPQRDRGNSPLHF. The CDR3 DNA sequence: TGTGCCAGCTCACCACAGAGGGACAGGGGTAATTCACCCCTCCACTTT.

The table lists this clone with a count of one. The CDR3 sequence: CASRRTVSGANVLTF. CDR3 nucleotide sequence: TGTGCCAGCAGAAGAACAGTCTCTGGGGCCAACGTCCTGACTTTC. This chain uses TRBV27 with TRBJ2-6; no clear D gene. The V end lost 6 bases, the J end lost 0 bases, and 9 bases lay between the germline ends. This CDR3 has 15 amino acids. CDR1 MNHEY and CDR2 SMNVEV come from the germline V gene (reference sequence).

This clone was detected a few times. The chain uses TRBV3-1 (or the pseudogene TRBV3-2) and TRBJ1-2, with TRBD1 matching 9 bases. This CDR3 is 14 amino acids long. Germline trimming cut 4 bases from V and 6 bases from J; bases unmatched to any gene: 6. Per the germline V gene, CDR1 is LGHDT and CDR2 is YNNKEL (reference sequence). The CDR3 nucleotides read TGTGCCAGCAGCCCCTGGACAGGGGAGAATGGCTACACCTTC. Translating it yields CASSPWTGENGYTF.

CDR3 region: CASRGGATTNYGYTF. In nucleotides, the CDR3 is TGTGCCAGCAGGGGGGGTGCAACCACTAACTATGGCTACACCTTC. The rearrangement links TRBV2 to TRBJ1-2, with D possibly being TRBD1 (5 bases). Trimming took 6 bases from V and 0 from J, leaving 14 bases between them. Per the germline V gene, CDR1 is SNHLY and CDR2 is FYNNEI. CDR3 size: 15 residues.

This clone was observed a handful of times. The gene calls are TRBV27 and TRBJ2-1, with D uncertain. Germline CDR1 is MNHEY and CDR2 is SMNVEV (reference sequence). The CDR3 is 14 amino acids. The germline V and J ends were trimmed by 0 bases and 0 bases, with 3 bases remaining between them. The CDR3 protein is CASSLSLSYNEQFF. In nucleotides, the CDR3 is TGTGCCAGCAGTTTATCCCTCTCCTACAATGAGCAGTTCTTC.

V usage is TRBV7-2 and J usage is TRBJ2-1, with 13 bases lining up with TRBD2. Germline V gene data show CDR1 as SGHTA and CDR2 as FQGNSA. With V trimmed by 1 base and J by 4 bases, 4 bases remained unmatched. This CDR3 spans 17 amino acids. CDR3 residues: CASSLGLAGGKYNEQFF. The CDR3 DNA is TGTGCCAGCAGCTTAGGACTAGCGGGGGGAAAATACAATGAGCAGTTCTTC.

The chain joins TRBV28 to TRBJ1-5; TRBD1 matches at 8 bases. Per the germline V gene, CDR1 is MDHEN and CDR2 is SYDVKM. Unmatched junction bases numbered 5, after V lost 4 bases and J lost 6 bases. The CDR3 contains 14 residues. The CDR3 coding sequence is TGTGCCAGCAGTTACACAGGGGGGTTTCAGCCCCAGCATTTT. Its protein product is CASSYTGGFQPQHF.

The V gene is TRBV6-2 or TRBV6-3, the J gene TRBJ2-4, with 7 bases matching TRBD2. This CDR3 has 15 residues. The junction had 8 bases not matched to a gene; V was cut back by 6 bases and J by 3 bases. Per germline, CDR1 MNHEY and CDR2 SVGEGT. As DNA, the CDR3 is TGTGCCAGCAGCATCGGGGGGTTCGGCAAAAACATTCAGTACTTC. It is translated as CASSIGGFGKNIQYF.

The chain carries TRBV11-2 and TRBJ1-4, with D unresolved. V lost 3 bases, J lost 7 bases, and 15 bases lay in between. Germline assignment: CDR1 SGHAT and CDR2 FQNNGV. The CDR3 runs to 15 residues. CDR3: CASSFSPGVGEKLFF. CDR3 in DNA: TGTGCCAGCAGCTTTAGTCCCGGAGTTGGTGAAAAACTGTTTTTT.

This clone is a singleton in its sample. V and J are TRBV29-1 and TRBJ2-2; TRBD1 matches at 9 bases. Trimming took 6 bases from V and 6 from J; bases not matched to a gene: 2. CDR1 SQVTM and CDR2 ANQGSEA come from the germline V gene. This CDR3 has 12 residues. CDR3 coding DNA: TGCAGCGTCAGGGACAGGGCCGGGGAGCTGTTTTTT. This codes for CSVRDRAGELFF.

This clone was counted ten times or more. The chain recombines TRBV10-3 with TRBJ2-3, with 9 bases that match TRBD2. V was clipped by 0 bases and J by 6 bases; unmatched bases: 7. This CDR3 is 16 amino acids long. Per the germline V gene, CDR1 is ENHRY and CDR2 is SYGVKD. The CDR3 spells CAISESLAGAGDTQYF. The CDR3 DNA is TGTGCCATCAGTGAGTCATTAGCGGGAGCAGGTGATACGCAGTATTTT.

The count of this clone is one. The chain's CDR3 is CASSNGQLLSIEQFF. CDR3 DNA: TGTGCCAGTAGTAATGGACAGCTGCTCTCAATCGAGCAGTTCTTC. The genes are TRBV19 and TRBJ2-1; D is perhaps TRBD1 (6 bases). Trimming shortened V by 4 bases and J by 10 bases, and 20 bases separated the two germline ends. The germline V gene has CDR1 LNHDA and CDR2 SQIVND (reference sequence). The CDR3 contains 15 residues. Based on the CDR3 plus reference TRBV19 and TRBJ2-1, the full variable domain is DGGITQSPKYLFRKEGQNVTLSCEQNLNHDAMYWYRQDPGQGLRLIYYSQIVNDFQKGDIAEGYSVSREKKESFPLTVTSAQKNPTAFYLCASSNGQLLSIEQFFGPGTRLTVL.

V and J are TRBV9 and TRBJ2-1; 12 bases agree with TRBD2. The ends lost 2 bases at V and 4 bases at J; junction bases unmatched: 7. The CDR3 sequence is 17 residues long. Germline loops: CDR1 SGDLS, CDR2 YYNGEE. The CDR3 nucleotides read TGTGCCAGCAGCGTCGAACTGACTAGCGGGGGATACAATGAGCAGTTCTTC. Translated, it gives CASSVELTSGGYNEQFF.

This sequence joins TRBV30 and TRBJ1-1; 7 bases match TRBD1. With 4 bases clipped from V and 3 bases from J, the junction kept 5 bases outside the gene matches. This CDR3 spans 13 amino acids. Per the germline V gene, CDR1 is GTSNPN and CDR2 is SVGIG (reference sequence). The CDR3 protein is CAWNRGWDTEAFF. The CDR3 coding sequence is TGTGCCTGGAACAGGGGTTGGGACACTGAAGCTTTCTTT.

This clone was counted only a few times. V gene TRBV7-2 combines with J gene TRBJ1-3; TRBD1 matches at 9 bases. V shed 6 bases, J shed 4 bases, and the junction held 7 bases outside the gene matches. This CDR3 region has 15 residues. Germline V gives CDR1 SGHTA, CDR2 FQGNSA. The CDR3: CASRSQGAGGNTIYF. The CDR3 DNA is TGTGCCAGCAGATCACAGGGGGCCGGAGGAAACACCATATATTTT.

V and J are TRBV7-9 and TRBJ2-2; no reliable D call. From germline, CDR1 is SEHNR and CDR2 FQNEAQ (reference sequence). Trimming shortened V by 5 bases and J by 1 base, and 5 bases separated the two germline ends. The CDR3 runs to 13 residues. CDR3: CASSLGNTGELFF. CDR3 sequence (DNA): TGTGCCAGCAGCCTCGGGAACACCGGGGAGCTGTTTTTT.

The chain uses TRBV10-3 and TRBJ2-7; D is perhaps TRBD2 (7 bases). V lost 10 bases to trimming and J lost 6 bases, with 19 bases between them. This CDR3 spans 13 amino acids. The V gene's germline CDR1 is ENHRY and CDR2 SYGVKD. CDR3 sequence reads: CATAGASPGEQYF. The DNA for the CDR3 is TGTGCCACCGCGGGGGCCTCTCCTGGCGAGCAGTACTTC.

The chain couples TRBV11-2 to TRBJ2-2, with a possible D match to TRBD2 (6 bases). This CDR3 comprises 15 residues. V lost 5 bases to trimming and J lost 3 bases, with 13 bases between them. Germline CDR1 reads SGHAT; CDR2 reads FQNNGV. CDR3 DNA: TGTGCCAGCAGCGTGGGGAGGCTAGACACCGGGGAGCTGTTTTTT. As protein: CASSVGRLDTGELFF.

V usage is TRBV10-2 and J usage is TRBJ2-5; 8 nucleotides agree with TRBD2. The CDR3 extends over 14 amino acids. The germline gives CDR1 WSHSY, CDR2 SAAADI. The J segment lost 0 bases and the V segment lost 6 bases, leaving 3 bases of the junction unmatched. The CDR3 DNA is TGCGCCAGCAGCCGCGGGAGGAACCAAGAGACCCAGTACTTC. Protein product: CASSRGRNQETQYF.

The DNA of the CDR3 is TGCGCCAGCAGCTTGAGCGCGGGTTCTGAAAAACTGTTTTTT. Translated: CASSLSAGSEKLFF. The rearrangement uses TRBV5-1 and TRBJ1-4, with unresolved D. CDR1 is SGHRS, CDR2 YFSETQ, per germline. Trimming pared 1 base from V and 7 bases from J, leaving 11 bases between. The CDR3 is made up of 14 amino acids.

CDR3 DNA: TGTGCCAGCAGTTCCTTTGACAGGGTAAATGGCTACACCTTC. Translation: CASSSFDRVNGYTF. The chain employs TRBV28 and TRBJ1-2, with 7 bases fitting TRBD1. CDR1 is MDHEN, CDR2 SYDVKM, per germline. CDR3 length: 14 amino acids. The V and J ends lost 4 bases and 6 bases, in that order; junction bases with no gene match: 8.

The chain couples TRBV19 to TRBJ2-2, with TRBD2 matching over 12 bases. V shed 5 bases, J shed 2 bases, and the junction held 3 bases outside the gene matches. The CDR3 loop spans 16 amino acids. Germline V gene lookup returns CDR1 LNHDA and CDR2 SQIVND (reference sequence). This chain's CDR3 is CASSGLAGQNTGELFF. CDR3 coding DNA: TGTGCCAGTAGTGGACTAGCGGGACAAAACACCGGGGAGCTGTTTTTT.

This chain uses TRBV7-8 with TRBJ1-1, with no clear D. The V gene's germline CDR1 is SGHVS and CDR2 FQNEAQ. V was cut by 2 bases and J by 3 bases, with 7 bases left in between. The CDR3 is 13 amino acids. The CDR3 DNA reads as TGTGCCAGCAGCTTATTCGCAGACACTGAAGCTTTCTTT. Translated: CASSLFADTEAFF.

This clone has just a few counts. This rearrangement joins TRBV30 to TRBJ1-1; D perhaps matches TRBD1 (5 bases). The CDR3 sequence is 17 residues long. With 0 bases removed from V and 1 base from J, the gap between germline ends came to 18 bases. Germline V gene data show CDR1 as GTSNPN and CDR2 as SVGIG (reference sequence). Here the CDR3 DNA reads TGTGCCTGGAGTGTATACTGGCCAGGGCGGTCGAACACTGAAGCTTTCTTT. This encodes CAWSVYWPGRSNTEAFF.

The rearrangement joins TRBV10-3 to TRBJ2-1, with 7 bases identical to TRBD2. V shed 0 bases and J 3 bases; nucleotides not matched to a gene: 11. The CDR3 consists of 18 residues. Germline CDR1 and CDR2: ENHRY and SYGVKD. The CDR3 DNA follows: TGTGCCATCAGTGAGTCTCAAACCGGGACTACGTACTACAATGAGCAGTTCTTC. Its protein is CAISESQTGTTYYNEQFF.

The chain employs TRBV2 and TRBJ2-1; 9 positions match TRBD2. Germline V gene lookup returns CDR1 SNHLY and CDR2 FYNNEI. CDR3 length: 15 amino acids. V shed 1 base and J 8 bases; nucleotides not matched to a gene: 6. CDR3 coding DNA: TGTGCCAGCAGTGAAGGTGTAGCGGGGGACGATGAGCAGTTCTTC. Translated, it gives CASSEGVAGDDEQFF.

J is TRBJ1-4 and V is TRBV7-3; D may be TRBD1 (5 bases). V was cut by 4 bases and J by 2 bases, with 8 bases left in between. CDR1 SGHTA and CDR2 FQGTGA come from the germline V gene. This CDR3 has 14 amino acids. The CDR3 protein is CASSSQGTNEKLFF. CDR3 DNA sequence: TGTGCCAGCAGCTCGCAGGGTACTAATGAAAAACTGTTTTTT.

Only one count was recorded for this clone. The genes are TRBV2 and TRBJ2-2; the match to TRBD2 covers 12 bases. Trimming cost V 8 bases and J 6 bases; bases outside gene matches: 7. Germline V gives CDR1 SNHLY, CDR2 FYNNEI. CDR3 size: 15 residues. CDR3 in amino acids: CASALAGGWAGELFF. As DNA, the CDR3 is TGTGCCAGCGCACTAGCGGGAGGTTGGGCCGGGGAGCTGTTTTTT.